This TCR beta chain derives from a study of shared clonotypes between healthy human individuals. Using immunoSEQ multiplex PCR, the repertoire was profiled, and TCRdb retains in-frame clones only, with some absent. This sample has nearly 1 million clones, with 76% found just once. Germline V gene lookup returns CDR1 PRHDT and CDR2 FYEKMQ (reference sequence). The CDR3 extends over 11 amino acids. The ends were cut back, 3 bases at V and 5 bases at J, with 5 bases in the middle. Specimen: memory CD4+ T cells sorted from blood. Noted subset: CD45RA-negative fraction. The receptor's source is a man aged 18 to 30 in good health. The chain links TRBV13 to TRBJ2-7; D is ambiguous. CDR3 sequence (DNA): TGTGCCAGCAGCTTTGACCACGAGCAGTACTTC. It encodes CASSFDHEQYF.